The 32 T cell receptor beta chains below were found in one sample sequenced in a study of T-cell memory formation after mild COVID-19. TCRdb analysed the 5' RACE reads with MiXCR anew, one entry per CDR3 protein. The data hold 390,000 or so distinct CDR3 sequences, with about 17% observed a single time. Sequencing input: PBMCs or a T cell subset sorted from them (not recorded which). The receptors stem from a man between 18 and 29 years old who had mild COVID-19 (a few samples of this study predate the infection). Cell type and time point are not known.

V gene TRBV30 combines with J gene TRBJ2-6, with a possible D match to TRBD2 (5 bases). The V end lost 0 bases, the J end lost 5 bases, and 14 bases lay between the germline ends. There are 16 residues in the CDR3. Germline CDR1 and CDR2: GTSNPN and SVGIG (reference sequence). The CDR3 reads CAWSVRGTLWANVLTF. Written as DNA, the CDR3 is TGTGCCTGGAGTGTTCGGGGAACCCTCTGGGCCAACGTCCTGACTTTC.

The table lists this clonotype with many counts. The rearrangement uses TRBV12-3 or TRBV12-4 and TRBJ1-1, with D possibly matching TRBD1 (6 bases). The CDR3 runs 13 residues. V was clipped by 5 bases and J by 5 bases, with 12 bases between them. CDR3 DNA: TGTGCCAGCAGTCTTAGCCAGGGGACTGAAGCTTTCTTT. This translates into CASSLSQGTEAFF.

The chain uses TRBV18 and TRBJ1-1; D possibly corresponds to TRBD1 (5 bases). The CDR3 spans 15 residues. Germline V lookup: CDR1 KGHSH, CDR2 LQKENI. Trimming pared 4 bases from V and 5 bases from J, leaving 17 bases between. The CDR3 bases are TGTGCCAGCTCACGGTCAAGGGGCCAGTTAACTGAAGCTTTCTTT. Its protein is CASSRSRGQLTEAFF.

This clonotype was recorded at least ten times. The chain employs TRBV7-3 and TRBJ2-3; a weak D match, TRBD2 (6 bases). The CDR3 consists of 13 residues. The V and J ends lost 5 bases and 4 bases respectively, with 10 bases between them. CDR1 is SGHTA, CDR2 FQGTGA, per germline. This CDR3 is CASSTDYSDTQYF. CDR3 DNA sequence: TGTGCCAGCAGCACGGACTACTCAGATACGCAGTATTTT.

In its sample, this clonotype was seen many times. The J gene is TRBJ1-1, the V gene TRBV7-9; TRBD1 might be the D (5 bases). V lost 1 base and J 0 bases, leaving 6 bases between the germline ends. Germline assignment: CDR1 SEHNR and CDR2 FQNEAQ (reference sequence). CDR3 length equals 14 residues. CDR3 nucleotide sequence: TGTGCCAGCAGCTTAGGGGGCTTGAACACTGAAGCTTTCTTT. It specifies CASSLGGLNTEAFF.

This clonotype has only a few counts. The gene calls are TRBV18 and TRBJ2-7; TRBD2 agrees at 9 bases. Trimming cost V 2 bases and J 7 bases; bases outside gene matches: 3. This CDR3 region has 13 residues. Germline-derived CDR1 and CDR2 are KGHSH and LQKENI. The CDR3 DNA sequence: TGTGCCAGCTCACCAAGTCTAGCGGGGGAGCAGTACGTC. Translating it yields CASSPSLAGEQYV.

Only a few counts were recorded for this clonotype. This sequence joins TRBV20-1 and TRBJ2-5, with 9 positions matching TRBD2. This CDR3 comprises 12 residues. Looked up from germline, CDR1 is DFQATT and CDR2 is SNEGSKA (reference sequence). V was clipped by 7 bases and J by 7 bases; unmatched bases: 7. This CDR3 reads CSVRAGGVTQYF. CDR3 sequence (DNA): TGCAGTGTTCGAGCGGGGGGTGTGACCCAGTACTTC.

The CDR3 sequence: CASSLETAGYGYTF. CDR3 nucleotides: TGTGCCAGCAGCTTAGAAACGGCGGGCTATGGCTACACCTTC. V usage is TRBV7-6 and J usage is TRBJ1-2; D call uncertain. This CDR3 is 14 amino acids long. Germline CDR1 is SGHVS and CDR2 is FNYEAQ. V was cut by 1 base and J by 4 bases, with 10 bases left in between.

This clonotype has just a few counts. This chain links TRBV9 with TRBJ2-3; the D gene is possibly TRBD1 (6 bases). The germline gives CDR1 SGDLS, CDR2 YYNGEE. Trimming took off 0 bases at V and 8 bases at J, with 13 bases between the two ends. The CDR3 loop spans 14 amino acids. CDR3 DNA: TGTGCCAGCAGCGTAGATAGGGGGTTTAGTACGCAGTATTTT. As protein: CASSVDRGFSTQYF.

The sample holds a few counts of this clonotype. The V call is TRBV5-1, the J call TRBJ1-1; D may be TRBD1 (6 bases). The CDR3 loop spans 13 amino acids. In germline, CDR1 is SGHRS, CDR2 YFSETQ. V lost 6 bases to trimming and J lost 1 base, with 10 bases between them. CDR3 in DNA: TGCGCCAGCAAGGGACATTGGAACACTGAAGCTTTCTTT. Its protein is CASKGHWNTEAFF.

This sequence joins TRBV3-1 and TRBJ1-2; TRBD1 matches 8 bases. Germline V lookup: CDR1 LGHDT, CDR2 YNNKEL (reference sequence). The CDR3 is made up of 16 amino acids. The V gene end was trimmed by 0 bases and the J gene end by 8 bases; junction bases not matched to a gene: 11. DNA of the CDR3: TGTGCCAGCAGCCAAGATCCTGGGCGGACAGGGTTCGGCTACACCTTC. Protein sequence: CASSQDPGRTGFGYTF.

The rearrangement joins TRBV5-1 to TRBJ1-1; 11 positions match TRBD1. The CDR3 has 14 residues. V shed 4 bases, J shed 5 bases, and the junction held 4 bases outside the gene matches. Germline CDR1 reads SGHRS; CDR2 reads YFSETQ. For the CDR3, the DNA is TGCGCCAGCAGCAGGACAGGGGGCAAAACTGAAGCTTTCTTT. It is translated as CASSRTGGKTEAFF. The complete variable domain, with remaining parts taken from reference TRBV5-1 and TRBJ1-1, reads KAGVTQTPRYLIKTRGQQVTLSCSPISGHRSVSWYQQTPGQGLQFLFEYFSETQRNKGNFPGRFSGRQFSNSRSEMNVSTLELGDSALYLCASSRTGGKTEAFFGQGTRLTVV.

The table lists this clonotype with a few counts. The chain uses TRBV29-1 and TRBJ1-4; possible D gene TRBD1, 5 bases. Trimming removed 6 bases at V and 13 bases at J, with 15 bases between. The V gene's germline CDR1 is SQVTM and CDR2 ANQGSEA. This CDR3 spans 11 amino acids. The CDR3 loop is CSVQRGRGLFF. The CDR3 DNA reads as TGCAGCGTCCAAAGGGGTCGGGGACTGTTTTTT.

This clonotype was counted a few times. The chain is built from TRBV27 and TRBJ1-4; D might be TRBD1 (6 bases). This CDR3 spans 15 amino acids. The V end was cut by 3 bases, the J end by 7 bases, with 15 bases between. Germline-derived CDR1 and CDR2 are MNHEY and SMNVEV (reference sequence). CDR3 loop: CASSFIGGRGEKLFF. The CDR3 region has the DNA TGTGCCAGCAGTTTTATAGGGGGAAGGGGTGAAAAACTGTTTTTT.

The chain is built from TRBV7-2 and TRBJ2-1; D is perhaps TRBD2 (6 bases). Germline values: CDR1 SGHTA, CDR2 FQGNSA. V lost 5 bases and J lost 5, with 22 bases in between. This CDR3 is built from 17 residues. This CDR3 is CASSRYGIVAGNNEQFF. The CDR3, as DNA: TGTGCCAGCAGCCGATATGGAATTGTGGCGGGGAACAATGAGCAGTTCTTC.

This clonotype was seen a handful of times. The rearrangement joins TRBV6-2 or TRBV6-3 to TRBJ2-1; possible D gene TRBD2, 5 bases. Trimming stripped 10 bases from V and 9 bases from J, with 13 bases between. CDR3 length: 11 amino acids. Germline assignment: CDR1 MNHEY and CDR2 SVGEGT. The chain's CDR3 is CATQRAVEQFF. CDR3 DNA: TGTGCCACCCAGCGAGCGGTTGAGCAGTTCTTC.

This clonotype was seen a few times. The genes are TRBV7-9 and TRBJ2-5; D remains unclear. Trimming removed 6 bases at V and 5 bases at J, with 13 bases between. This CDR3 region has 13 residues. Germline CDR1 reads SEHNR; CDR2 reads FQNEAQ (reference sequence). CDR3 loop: CASSTARSETQYF. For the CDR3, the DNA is TGTGCCAGCAGTACTGCTAGGTCCGAGACCCAGTACTTC.

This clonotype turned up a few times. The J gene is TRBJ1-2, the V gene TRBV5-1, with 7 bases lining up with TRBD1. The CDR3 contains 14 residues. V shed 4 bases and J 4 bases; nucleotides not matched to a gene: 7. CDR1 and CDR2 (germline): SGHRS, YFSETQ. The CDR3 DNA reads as TGCGCCAGCAGCCGTACCCGGGACAGCTATGGCTACACCTTC. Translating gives CASSRTRDSYGYTF. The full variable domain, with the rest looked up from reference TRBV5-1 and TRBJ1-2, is KAGVTQTPRYLIKTRGQQVTLSCSPISGHRSVSWYQQTPGQGLQFLFEYFSETQRNKGNFPGRFSGRQFSNSRSEMNVSTLELGDSALYLCASSRTRDSYGYTFGSGTRLTVV.

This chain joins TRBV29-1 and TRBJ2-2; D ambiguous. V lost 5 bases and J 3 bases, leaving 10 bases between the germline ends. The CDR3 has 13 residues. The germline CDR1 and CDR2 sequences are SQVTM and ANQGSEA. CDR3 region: CSVRVADTGELFF. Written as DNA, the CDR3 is TGCAGCGTTAGAGTCGCGGACACCGGGGAGCTGTTTTTT.

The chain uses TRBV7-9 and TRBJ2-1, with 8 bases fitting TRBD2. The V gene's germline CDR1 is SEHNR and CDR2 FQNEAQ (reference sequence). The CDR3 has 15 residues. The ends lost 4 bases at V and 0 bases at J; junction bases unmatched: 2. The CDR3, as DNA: TGTGCCAGCAGCTACGCGGGGGGCTCCTACAATGAGCAGTTCTTC. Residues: CASSYAGGSYNEQFF.

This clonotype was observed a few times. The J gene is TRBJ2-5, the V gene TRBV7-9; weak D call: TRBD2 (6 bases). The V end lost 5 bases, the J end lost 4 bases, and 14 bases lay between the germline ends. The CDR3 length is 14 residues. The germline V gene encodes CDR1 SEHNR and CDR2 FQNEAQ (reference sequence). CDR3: CASSAHGGPETQYF. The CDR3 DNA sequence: TGTGCCAGCAGCGCCCACGGGGGACCAGAGACCCAGTACTTC.

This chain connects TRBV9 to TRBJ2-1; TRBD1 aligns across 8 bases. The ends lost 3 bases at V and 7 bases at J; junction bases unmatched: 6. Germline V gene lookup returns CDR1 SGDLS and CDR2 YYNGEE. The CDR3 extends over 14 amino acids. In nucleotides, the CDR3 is TGTGCCAGCAGCGCGCAGGGGGCAGAAAATGAGCAGTTCTTC. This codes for CASSAQGAENEQFF.

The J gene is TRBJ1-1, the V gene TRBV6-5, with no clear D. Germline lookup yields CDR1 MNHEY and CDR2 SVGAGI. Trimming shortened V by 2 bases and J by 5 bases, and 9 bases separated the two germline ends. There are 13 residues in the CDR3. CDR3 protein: CASSYLAGTEAFF. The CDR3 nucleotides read TGTGCCAGCAGTTACCTGGCGGGGACTGAAGCTTTCTTT.

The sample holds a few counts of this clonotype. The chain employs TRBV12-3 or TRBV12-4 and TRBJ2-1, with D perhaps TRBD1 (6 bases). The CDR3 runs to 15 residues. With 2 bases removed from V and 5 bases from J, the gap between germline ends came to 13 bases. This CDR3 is CASSLRQGNHNEQFF. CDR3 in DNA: TGTGCCAGCAGTTTAAGGCAGGGGAATCACAATGAGCAGTTCTTC.

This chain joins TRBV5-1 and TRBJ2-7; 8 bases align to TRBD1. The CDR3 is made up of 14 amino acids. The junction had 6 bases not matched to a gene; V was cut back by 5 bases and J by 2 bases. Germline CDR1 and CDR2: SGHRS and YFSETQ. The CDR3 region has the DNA TGCGCCAGCAGGCCGGGACAGGAAACCTACGAGCAGTACGTC. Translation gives CASRPGQETYEQYV.

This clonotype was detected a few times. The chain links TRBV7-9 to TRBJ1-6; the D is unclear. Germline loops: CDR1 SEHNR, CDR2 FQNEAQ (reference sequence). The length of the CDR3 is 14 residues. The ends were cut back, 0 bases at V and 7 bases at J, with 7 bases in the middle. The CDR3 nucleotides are TGTGCCAGCAGCTTAGCGCCGGTAAATTCACCCCTCCACTTT. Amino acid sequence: CASSLAPVNSPLHF.

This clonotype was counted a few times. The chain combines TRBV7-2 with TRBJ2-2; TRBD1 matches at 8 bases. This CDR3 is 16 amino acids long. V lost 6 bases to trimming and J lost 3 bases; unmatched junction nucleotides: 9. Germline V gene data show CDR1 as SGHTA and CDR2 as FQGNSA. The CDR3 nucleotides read TGTGCCAGCAGATTGCAGGGGGCTATCTACACCGGGGAGCTGTTTTTT. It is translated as CASRLQGAIYTGELFF. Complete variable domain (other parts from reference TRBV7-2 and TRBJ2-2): GAGVSQSPSNKVTEKGKDVELRCDPISGHTALYWYRQSLGQGLEFLIYFQGNSAPDKSGLPSDRFSAERTGGSVSTLTIQRTQQEDSAVYLCASRLQGAIYTGELFFGEGSRLTVL.

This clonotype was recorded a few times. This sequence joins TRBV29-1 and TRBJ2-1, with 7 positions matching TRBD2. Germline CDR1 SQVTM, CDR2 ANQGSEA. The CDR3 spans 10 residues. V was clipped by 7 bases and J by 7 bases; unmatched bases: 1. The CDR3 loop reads CSGGGNEQFF. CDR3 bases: TGCAGCGGGGGGGGTAATGAGCAGTTCTTC.

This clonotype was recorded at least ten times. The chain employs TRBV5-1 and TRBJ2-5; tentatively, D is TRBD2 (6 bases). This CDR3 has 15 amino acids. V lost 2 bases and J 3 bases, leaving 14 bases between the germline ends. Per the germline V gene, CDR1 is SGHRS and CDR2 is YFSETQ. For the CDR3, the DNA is TGCGCCAGCAGCTTACTTCCGGGAGTCAAAGAGACCCAGTACTTC. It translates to CASSLLPGVKETQYF.

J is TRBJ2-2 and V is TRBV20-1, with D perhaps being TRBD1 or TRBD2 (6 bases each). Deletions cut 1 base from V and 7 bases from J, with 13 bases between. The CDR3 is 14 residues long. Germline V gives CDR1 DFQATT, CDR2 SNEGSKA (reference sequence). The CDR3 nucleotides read TGCAGTGCTAGAGGCCGGGGGCCCCTCGGGGAGCTGTTTTTT. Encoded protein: CSARGRGPLGELFF.

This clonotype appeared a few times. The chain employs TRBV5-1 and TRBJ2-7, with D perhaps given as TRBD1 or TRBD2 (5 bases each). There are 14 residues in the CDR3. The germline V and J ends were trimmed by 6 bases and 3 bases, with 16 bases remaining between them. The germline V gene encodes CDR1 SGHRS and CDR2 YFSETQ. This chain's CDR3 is CASTRGDGDYEQYF. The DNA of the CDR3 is TGCGCCAGCACACGAGGGGACGGGGACTACGAGCAGTACTTC. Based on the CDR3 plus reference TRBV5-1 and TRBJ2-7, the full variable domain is KAGVTQTPRYLIKTRGQQVTLSCSPISGHRSVSWYQQTPGQGLQFLFEYFSETQRNKGNFPGRFSGRQFSNSRSEMNVSTLELGDSALYLCASTRGDGDYEQYFGPGTRLTVT.

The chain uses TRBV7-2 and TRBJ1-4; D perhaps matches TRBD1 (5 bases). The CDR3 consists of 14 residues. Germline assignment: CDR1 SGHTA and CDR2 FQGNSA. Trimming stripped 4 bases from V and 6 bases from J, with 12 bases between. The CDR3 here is CASSSGTTYEKLFF. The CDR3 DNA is TGTGCCAGCAGCTCCGGGACGACCTATGAAAAACTGTTTTTT.